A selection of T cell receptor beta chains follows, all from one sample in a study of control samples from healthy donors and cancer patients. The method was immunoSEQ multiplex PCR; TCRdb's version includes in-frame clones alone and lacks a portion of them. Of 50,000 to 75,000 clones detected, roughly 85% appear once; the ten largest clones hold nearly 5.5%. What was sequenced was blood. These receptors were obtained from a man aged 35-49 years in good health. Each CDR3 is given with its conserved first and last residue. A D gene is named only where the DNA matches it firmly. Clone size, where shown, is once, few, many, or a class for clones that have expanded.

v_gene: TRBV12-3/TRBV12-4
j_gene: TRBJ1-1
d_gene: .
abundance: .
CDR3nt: TGTGCCAGCAGTGTCACTGAAGCTTTCTTT
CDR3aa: CASSVTEAFF

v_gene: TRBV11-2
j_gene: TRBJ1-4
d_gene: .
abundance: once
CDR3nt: TGTGCCAGCAGCTTAGCCCCAGGGGCTGGGGAAAAACTGTTTTTT
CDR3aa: CASSLAPGAGEKLFF

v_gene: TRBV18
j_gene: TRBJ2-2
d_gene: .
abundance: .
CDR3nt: TGTGCCAGCTCACCCCGACAGCACACCGGGGAGCTGTTTTTT
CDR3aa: CASSPRQHTGELFF

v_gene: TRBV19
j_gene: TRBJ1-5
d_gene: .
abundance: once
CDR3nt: TGTGCCAGTAGTATCGAAGGACAGCCCCAGCATTTT
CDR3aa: CASSIEGQPQHF

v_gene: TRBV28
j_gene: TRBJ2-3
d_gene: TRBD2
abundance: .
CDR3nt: TGTGCCAGCAGCCTCCTAGCGGGAAGCACAGATACGCAGTATTTT
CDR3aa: CASSLLAGSTDTQYF

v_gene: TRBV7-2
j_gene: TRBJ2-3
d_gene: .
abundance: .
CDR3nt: TGTGCCAGCAGCTTAGCAGGGCAGGCCAGCACAGATACGCAGTATTTT
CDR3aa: CASSLAGQASTDTQYF

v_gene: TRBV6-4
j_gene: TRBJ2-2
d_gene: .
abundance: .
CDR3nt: TGTGCCAGCAGTGACTCCAACAGGAACACCGGGGAGCTGTTTTTT
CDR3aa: CASSDSNRNTGELFF

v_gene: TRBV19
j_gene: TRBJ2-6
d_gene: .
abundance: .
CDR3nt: TGTGCCAGTAGCACGAGGGTTCTCGCTGGGGCCAACGTCCTGACTTTC
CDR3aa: CASSTRVLAGANVLTF

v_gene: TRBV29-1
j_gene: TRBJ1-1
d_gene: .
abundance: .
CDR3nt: TGCAGCGTCGGCCTGGCAGGGATGAACACTGAAGCTTTCTTT
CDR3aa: CSVGLAGMNTEAFF

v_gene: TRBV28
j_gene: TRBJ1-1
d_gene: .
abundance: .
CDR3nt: TGTGCCAGCAGTTTGCCCGGCCGTGTGAACACTGAAGCTTTCTTT
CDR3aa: CASSLPGRVNTEAFF

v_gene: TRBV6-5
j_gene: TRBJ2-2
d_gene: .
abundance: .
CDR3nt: TGTGCCAGCATAACAGGGCAATTTTTCGGGGAGCTGTTTTTT
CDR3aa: CASITGQFFGELFF

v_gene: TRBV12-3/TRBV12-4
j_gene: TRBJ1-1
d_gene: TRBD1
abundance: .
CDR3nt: TGTGCCAGCAGTAAGGGGACAGGCGAAGCTTTCTTT
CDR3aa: CASSKGTGEAFF

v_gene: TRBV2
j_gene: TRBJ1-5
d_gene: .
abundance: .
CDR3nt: TGTGCCAGCAGTGTAATAGGGCATAGCAATCAGCCCCAGCATTTT
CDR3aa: CASSVIGHSNQPQHF

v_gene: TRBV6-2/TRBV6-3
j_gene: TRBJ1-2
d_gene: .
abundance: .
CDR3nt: TGTGCCAGCAGCTTCCTTCGACAGGAAAACTATGGCTACACCTTC
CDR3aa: CASSFLRQENYGYTF

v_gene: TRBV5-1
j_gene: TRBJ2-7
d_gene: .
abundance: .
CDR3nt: TGCGCCAGCAGCTTTTCCTACGAGCAGTACTTC
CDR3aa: CASSFSYEQYF

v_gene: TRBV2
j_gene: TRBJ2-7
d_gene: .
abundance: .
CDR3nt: TGTGCCAGCAGTGTAGGGCGGGATCTAGCCTACGAGCAGTACTTC
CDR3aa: CASSVGRDLAYEQYF

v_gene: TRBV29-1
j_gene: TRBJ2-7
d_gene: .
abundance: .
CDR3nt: TGCAGCGTCCTCATGCCGCAGGAGGGTATCTACGAGCAGTACTTC
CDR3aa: CSVLMPQEGIYEQYF

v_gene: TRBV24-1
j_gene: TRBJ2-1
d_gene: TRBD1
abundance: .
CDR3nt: TGTGCCACCAGTGATTTCCGGGACAGATACAATGAGCAGTTCTTC
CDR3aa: CATSDFRDRYNEQFF

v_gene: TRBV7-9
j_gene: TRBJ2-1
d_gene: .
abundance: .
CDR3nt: TGTGCCAGCAGCTTAAGACCGGACCGGGGCAGGGGCAATGAGCAGTTCTTC
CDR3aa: CASSLRPDRGRGNEQFF

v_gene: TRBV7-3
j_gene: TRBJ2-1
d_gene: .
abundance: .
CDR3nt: TGTGCCAGCAGCAAGAGGCCAGAACTCTCCTACAATGAGCAGTTCTTC
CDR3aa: CASSKRPELSYNEQFF

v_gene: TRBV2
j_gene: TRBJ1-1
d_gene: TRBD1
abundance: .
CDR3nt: TGTGCCAGCAGTGCCAGGGGGAATACGAACACTGAAGCTTTCTTT
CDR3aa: CASSARGNTNTEAFF

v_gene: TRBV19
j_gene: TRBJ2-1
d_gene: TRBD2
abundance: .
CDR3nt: TGTGCCAGTAGTATTACTAGCGGGAGGGCCAGTGAGCAGTTCTTC
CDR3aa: CASSITSGRASEQFF

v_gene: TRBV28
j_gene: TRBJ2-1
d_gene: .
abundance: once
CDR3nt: TGTGCCAGCAGTCCACCGCTCGGACACGGGACCAATGAGCAGTTCTTC
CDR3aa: CASSPPLGHGTNEQFF

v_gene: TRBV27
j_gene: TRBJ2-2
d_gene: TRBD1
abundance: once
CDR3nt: TGTGCCAGCAGTTTAAATGGGACAGCGAACACCGGGGAGCTGTTTTTT
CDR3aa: CASSLNGTANTGELFF

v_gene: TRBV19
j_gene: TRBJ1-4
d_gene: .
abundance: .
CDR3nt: TGTGCCAGTAGTCCGAATCGGGGGCTGGGAAAACTGTTTTTT
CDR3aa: CASSPNRGLGKLFF

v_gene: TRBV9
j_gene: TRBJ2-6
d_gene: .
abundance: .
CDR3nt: TGTGCCAGGCGGCCTGGGGCCAACGTCCTGACTTTC
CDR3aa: CARRPGANVLTF